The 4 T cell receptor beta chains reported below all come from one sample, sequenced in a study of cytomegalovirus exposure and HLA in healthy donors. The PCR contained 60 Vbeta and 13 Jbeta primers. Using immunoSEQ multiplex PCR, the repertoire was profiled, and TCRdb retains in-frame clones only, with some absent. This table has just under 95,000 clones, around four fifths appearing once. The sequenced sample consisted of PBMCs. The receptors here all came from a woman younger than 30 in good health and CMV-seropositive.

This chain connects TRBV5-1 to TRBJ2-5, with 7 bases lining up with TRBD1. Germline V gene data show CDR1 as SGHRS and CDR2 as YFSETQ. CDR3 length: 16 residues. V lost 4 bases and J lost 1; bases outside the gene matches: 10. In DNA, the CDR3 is TGCGCCAGCAGCGTCTCGGGACAGCCCATCCAAGAGACCCAGTACTTC. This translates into CASSVSGQPIQETQYF. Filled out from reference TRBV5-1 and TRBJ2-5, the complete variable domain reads KAGVTQTPRYLIKTRGQQVTLSCSPISGHRSVSWYQQTPGQGLQFLFEYFSETQRNKGNFPGRFSGRQFSNSRSEMNVSTLELGDSALYLCASSVSGQPIQETQYFGPGTRLLVL.

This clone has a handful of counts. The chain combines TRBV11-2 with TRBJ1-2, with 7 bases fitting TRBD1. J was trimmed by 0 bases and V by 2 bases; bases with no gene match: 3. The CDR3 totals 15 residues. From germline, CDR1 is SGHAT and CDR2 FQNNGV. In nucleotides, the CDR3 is TGTGCCAGCAGCTTATTAGACAGGGCTAACTATGGCTACACCTTC. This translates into CASSLLDRANYGYTF.

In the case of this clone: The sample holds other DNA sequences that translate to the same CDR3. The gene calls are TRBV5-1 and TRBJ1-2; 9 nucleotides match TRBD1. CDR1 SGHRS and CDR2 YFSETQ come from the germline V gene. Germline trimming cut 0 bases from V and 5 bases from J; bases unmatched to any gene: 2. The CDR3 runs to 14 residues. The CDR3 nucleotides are TGCGCCAGCAGCTTGGGGGGACAGGGTTATGGCTACACCTTC. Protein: CASSLGGQGYGYTF. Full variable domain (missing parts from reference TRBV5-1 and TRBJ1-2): KAGVTQTPRYLIKTRGQQVTLSCSPISGHRSVSWYQQTPGQGLQFLFEYFSETQRNKGNFPGRFSGRQFSNSRSEMNVSTLELGDSALYLCASSLGGQGYGYTFGSGTRLTVV.

In nucleotides, the CDR3 is TGTGCCAGCAGCGCAGGAACAGGGTTTACTGAAGCTTTCTTT. Protein: CASSAGTGFTEAFF. This chain joins TRBV7-6 and TRBJ1-1; tentatively, D is TRBD1 (6 bases). From germline, CDR1 is SGHVS and CDR2 FNYEAQ. Trimming removed 5 bases at V and 5 bases at J, with 15 bases between. The CDR3 runs to 14 residues.